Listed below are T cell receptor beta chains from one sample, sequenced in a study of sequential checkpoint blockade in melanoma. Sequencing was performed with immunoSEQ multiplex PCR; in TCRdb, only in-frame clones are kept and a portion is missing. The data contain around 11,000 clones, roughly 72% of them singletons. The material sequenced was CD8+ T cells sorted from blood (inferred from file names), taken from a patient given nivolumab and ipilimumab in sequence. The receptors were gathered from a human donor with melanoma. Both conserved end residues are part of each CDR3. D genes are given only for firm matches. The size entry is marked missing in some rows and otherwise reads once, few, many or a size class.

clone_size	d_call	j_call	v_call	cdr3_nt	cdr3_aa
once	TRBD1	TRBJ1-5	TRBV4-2	TGTGCCAGCAGCCAACCGGGACAGTCAAAGAATCAGCCCCGGCATTTT	CASSQPGQSKNQPRHF
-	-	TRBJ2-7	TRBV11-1	TGTGCCAGCAGCTTAAACCTAGCCGACTCCTACGAGCAGTACTTC	CASSLNLADSYEQYF
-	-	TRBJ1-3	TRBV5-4	TGTGCCAGCAGCTTTTACTGGACAGCAGGGTTTGGAAACACCATATATTTT	CASSFYWTAGFGNTIYF
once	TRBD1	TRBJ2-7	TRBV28	TGTGCCAGCAGTTTCCGAGACAGGGCCCACGAGCAGTACTTC	CASSFRDRAHEQYF
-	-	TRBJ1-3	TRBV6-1	TGTGCCAGCAGTGAATTTGGGGCAGCTCAATACTCTGGAAACACCATATATTTT	CASSEFGAAQYSGNTIYF
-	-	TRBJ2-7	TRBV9	TGTGCCAGCAGCCCCGTAGGGAGCTACGAGCAGTACTTC	CASSPVGSYEQYF
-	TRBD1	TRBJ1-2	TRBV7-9	TGTGCCAGCAGCTCAGGGACAGGGGGCTATGGCTACACCTTC	CASSSGTGGYGYTF
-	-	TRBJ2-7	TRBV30	TGTGCCTGGAGTAGTACAGGGATCTACGAGCAGTACTTC	CAWSSTGIYEQYF
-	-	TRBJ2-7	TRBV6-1	TGTGCCAGCAGTGAACCAGTGACTAGCAGGGGCCCCCGAGATAAGTCCTACGAGCAGTACTTC	CASSEPVTSRGPRDKSYEQYF
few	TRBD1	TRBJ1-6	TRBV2	TGTGCCAGCAGTGAAGCGAGAGGGAGGACAGGGGGATTTTCACCCCTCCACTTT	CASSEARGRTGGFSPLHF
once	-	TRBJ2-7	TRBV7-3	TGTGCCAGCAGCCTACACGGAGCCGACGAGCAGTACTTC	CASSLHGADEQYF
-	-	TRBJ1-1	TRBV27	TGTGCCAGCACTGCGTTGGGGGCCGAAGCTTTCTTT	CASTALGAEAFF
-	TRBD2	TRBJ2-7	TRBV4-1	TGCGCCAGCAGCCCTACCCTAGCGGGGGACTACGAGCAGTACTTC	CASSPTLAGDYEQYF
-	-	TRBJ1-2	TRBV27	TGTGCCAGCAGTTTATTCGGCCAGGGAGGGGGCTACACCTTC	CASSLFGQGGGYTF
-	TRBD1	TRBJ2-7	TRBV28	TGTGCCAGCAGTTTATGGGGGGGACAGGGAGGCGAGCAGTACTTC	CASSLWGGQGGEQYF
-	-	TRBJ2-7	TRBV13	TGTGCCAGCAGCTGGCGACAGGAACCTAGGTTTCGGGACGAGCAGTACTTC	CASSWRQEPRFRDEQYF
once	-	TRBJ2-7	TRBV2	TGTGCCAGCAGCAAGTACACCTACGAGCAGTACTTC	CASSKYTYEQYF
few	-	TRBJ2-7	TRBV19	TGTGCCAGCAGCTTAGAAAGTGAGGGGGACGAGCAGTACTTC	CASSLESEGDEQYF
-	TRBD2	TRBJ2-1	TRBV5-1	TGCGCCAGCAGCTTGGAACTAGCGGGGGGCTACAATGAGCAGTTCTTC	CASSLELAGGYNEQFF
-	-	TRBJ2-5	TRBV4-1	TGCGCCAGCAGCGGAGGGGAGGAGACCCAGTACTTC	CASSGGEETQYF
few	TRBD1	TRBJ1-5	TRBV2	TGTGCCAGCAGTAAGTACGGACAGGGTGCCAATCAGCCCCAGCATTTT	CASSKYGQGANQPQHF
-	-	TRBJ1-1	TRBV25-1	TGTGCCAGCAGTGAATATTACCAGGGCTCGGAAGCTTTCTTT	CASSEYYQGSEAFF
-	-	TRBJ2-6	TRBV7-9	TGTGCCAGCAGCTCGGAAACAGGGTGGGTCTCTGGGGCCAACGTCCTGACTTTC	CASSSETGWVSGANVLTF
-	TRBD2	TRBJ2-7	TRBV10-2	TGCGCCAGCAGTAAACTAGCGTTGTCGGGGGAGCAGTACTTC	CASSKLALSGEQYF
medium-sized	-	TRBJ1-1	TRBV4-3	TGCGCCAGCAGCCTCTTGGGGGGGCGGAACACTGAAGCTTTCTTT	CASSLLGGRNTEAFF
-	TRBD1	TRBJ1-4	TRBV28	TGTGCCAGCAGTTTAGGCGGGACAGGGGAGCATGAAAAACTGTTTTTT	CASSLGGTGEHEKLFF
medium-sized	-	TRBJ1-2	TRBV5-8	TGTGCCAGCAGCTTGAGGGGTGTGGACTATGGCTACACCTTC	CASSLRGVDYGYTF
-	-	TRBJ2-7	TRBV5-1	TGCGCCAGCAGCTACCCTGGCGGCGAGCAGTACTTC	CASSYPGGEQYF
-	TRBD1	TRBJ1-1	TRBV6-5	TGTGCCAGCAGCAACCGGGACAGGTTCACTGAAGCTTTCTTT	CASSNRDRFTEAFF
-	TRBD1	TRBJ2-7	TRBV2	TGTGCCAGCAGTGACCCTAATGACAGGGTGGCGGCCTACGAGCAGTACTTC	CASSDPNDRVAAYEQYF
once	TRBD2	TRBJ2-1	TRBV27	TGTGCCAGCAGCCTCGGACTAGCGGGGCTCAATGAGCAGTTCTTC	CASSLGLAGLNEQFF
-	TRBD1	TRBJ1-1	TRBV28	TGTGCCAGCAGTTTCAGGGGGTACACTGAAGCTTTCTTT	CASSFRGYTEAFF
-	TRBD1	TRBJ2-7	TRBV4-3	TGCGCCAGCAGCCAGGCCCGGGACAGGTCATATGAGGCCACCTACGAGCAGTACTTC	CASSQARDRSYEATYEQYF
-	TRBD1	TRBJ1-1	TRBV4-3	TGCGCCAGCAGCCAAGATCCCGGGACAGGGCGTATGAACACTGAAGCTTTCTTT	CASSQDPGTGRMNTEAFF
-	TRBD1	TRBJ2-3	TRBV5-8	TGTGCCAGCAGCTTCGGACAGGGAACAGATACGCAGTATTTT	CASSFGQGTDTQYF
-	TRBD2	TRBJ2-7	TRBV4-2	TGTGCCAGCAGCCAAGAGGCAACTAGCGGGGGCCTATACGAGCAGTACTTC	CASSQEATSGGLYEQYF
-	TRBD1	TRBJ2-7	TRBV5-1	TGCGCCAGCAGTATCGGACAGGGCCGTTCCTACGAGCAGTACTTC	CASSIGQGRSYEQYF
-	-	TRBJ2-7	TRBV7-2	TGTGCCAGCAGCTTAGCGCGGTACGAGCAGTACTTC	CASSLARYEQYF
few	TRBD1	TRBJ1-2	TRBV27	TGTGCCAGCAGTTTGACCACGGGGACAGGGACCTATGGCTACACCTTC	CASSLTTGTGTYGYTF